The clone carrying this T cell receptor (beta chain) is classed as medium-sized. Little can be read into the size of this beta chain, an off-target read in a library designed for alpha chains. Each TCR cDNA molecule bore a unique molecular identifier. One entry per CDR3 protein results from TCRdb running MiXCR on the 5' RACE reads. The sample records roughly 6,900 distinct CDR3 sequences, 5% to 6% being singletons. Between the trimmed V and J ends, which lost 4 bases and 0 bases, there was a span of 11 bases. Germline loops: CDR1 SGDLS, CDR2 YYNGEE. The CDR3 is 14 residues long. This sample is drawn from a study of spatial heterogeneity in lung cancer. Overall study context: A consistent excess of beta-chain over alpha-chain sequences was detected. Unique TCR and UMI combinations averaged more than ten appearances each in raw reads.

Time point here: sample taken at primary tumor resection. Extraction of whole RNA from tumor, nontumor lung or frozen PBMC preceded unsorted sequencing. Donors were around 70 untreated early-stage non-small cell lung cancer patients. This clonotype was obtained from a female donor with early-stage non-small cell lung cancer. The material sequenced was normal lung tissue next to the tumor, taken at surgery. This sequence joins TRBV9 and TRBJ2-7; D remains unclear. CDR3 sequence (DNA): TGTGCCAGCAGCTCCCGGCCTGTCTCCTACGAGCAGTACTTC. Its protein product is CASSSRPVSYEQYF.